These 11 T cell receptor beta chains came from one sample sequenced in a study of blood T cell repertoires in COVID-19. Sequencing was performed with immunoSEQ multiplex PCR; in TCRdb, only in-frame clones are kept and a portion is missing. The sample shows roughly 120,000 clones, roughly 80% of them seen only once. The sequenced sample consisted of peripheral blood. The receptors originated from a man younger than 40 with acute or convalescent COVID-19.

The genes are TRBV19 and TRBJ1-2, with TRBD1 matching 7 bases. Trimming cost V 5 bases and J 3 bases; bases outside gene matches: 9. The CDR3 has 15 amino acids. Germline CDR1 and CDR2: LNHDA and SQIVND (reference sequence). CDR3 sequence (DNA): TGTGCCAGTAGTCCCCAGGACAGGCCTTACTATGGCTACACCTTC. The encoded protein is CASSPQDRPYYGYTF. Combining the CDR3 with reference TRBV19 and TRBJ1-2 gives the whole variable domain DGGITQSPKYLFRKEGQNVTLSCEQNLNHDAMYWYRQDPGQGLRLIYYSQIVNDFQKGDIAEGYSVSREKKESFPLTVTSAQKNPTAFYLCASSPQDRPYYGYTFGSGTRLTVV.

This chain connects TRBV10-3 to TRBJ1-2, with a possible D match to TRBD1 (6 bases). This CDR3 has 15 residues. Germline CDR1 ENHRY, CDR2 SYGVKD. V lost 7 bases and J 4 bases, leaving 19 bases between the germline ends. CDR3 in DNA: TGTGCCATCACAGAAGGGGGGGCGCGGCGCTATGGCTACACCTTC. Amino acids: CAITEGGARRYGYTF.

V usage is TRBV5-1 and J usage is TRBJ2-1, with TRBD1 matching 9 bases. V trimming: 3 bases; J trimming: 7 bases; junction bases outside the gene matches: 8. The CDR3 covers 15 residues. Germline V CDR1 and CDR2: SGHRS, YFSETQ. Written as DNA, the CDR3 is TGCGCCAGCAGCTCGGGGACAGGGAGTAGGAATGAGCAGTTCTTC. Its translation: CASSSGTGSRNEQFF. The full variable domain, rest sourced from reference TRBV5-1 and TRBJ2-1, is KAGVTQTPRYLIKTRGQQVTLSCSPISGHRSVSWYQQTPGQGLQFLFEYFSETQRNKGNFPGRFSGRQFSNSRSEMNVSTLELGDSALYLCASSSGTGSRNEQFFGPGTRLTVL.

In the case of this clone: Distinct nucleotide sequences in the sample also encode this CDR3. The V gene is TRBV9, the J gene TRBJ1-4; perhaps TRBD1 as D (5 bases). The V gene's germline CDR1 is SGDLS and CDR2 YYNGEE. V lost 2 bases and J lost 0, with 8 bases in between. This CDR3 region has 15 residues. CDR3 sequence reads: CASSVGGATNEKLFF. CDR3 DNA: TGTGCCAGCAGCGTGGGGGGAGCAACTAATGAAAAACTGTTTTTT.

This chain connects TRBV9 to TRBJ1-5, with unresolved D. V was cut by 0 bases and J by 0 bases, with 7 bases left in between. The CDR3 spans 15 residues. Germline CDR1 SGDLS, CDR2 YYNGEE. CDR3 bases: TGTGCCAGCAGCGTAGGGAGCAGTAGCAATCAGCCCCAGCATTTT. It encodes CASSVGSSSNQPQHF.

CDR3 amino acids: CASSPSPRENTEAFF. The DNA for the CDR3 is TGTGCCAGCTCACCAAGTCCCAGGGAGAACACTGAAGCTTTCTTT. The chain carries TRBV18 and TRBJ1-1; a weak D match, TRBD1 (5 bases). The ends were cut back, 2 bases at V and 1 base at J, with 11 bases in the middle. The length of the CDR3 is 15 residues. Germline V gene data show CDR1 as KGHSH and CDR2 as LQKENI.

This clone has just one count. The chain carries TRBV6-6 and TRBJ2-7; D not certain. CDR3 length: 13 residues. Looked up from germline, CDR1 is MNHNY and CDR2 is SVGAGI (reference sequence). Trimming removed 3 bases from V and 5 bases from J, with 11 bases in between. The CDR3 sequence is CASSYRVLDEQYV. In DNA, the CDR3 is TGTGCCAGCAGTTATCGGGTTTTGGACGAGCAGTACGTC.

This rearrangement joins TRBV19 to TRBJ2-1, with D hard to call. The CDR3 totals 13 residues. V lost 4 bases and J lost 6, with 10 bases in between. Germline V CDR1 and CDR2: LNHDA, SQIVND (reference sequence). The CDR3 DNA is TGTGCCAGTAGTAGAGTACAGTTCAATGAGCAGTTCTTC. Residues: CASSRVQFNEQFF.

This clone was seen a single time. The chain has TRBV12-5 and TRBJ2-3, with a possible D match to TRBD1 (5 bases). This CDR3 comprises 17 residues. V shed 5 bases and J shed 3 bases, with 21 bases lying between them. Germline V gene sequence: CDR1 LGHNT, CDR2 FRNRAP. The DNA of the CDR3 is TGTGCTAGTGGTCCCACCCCACAGGCCTCTATGACAGATACGCAGTATTTT. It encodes CASGPTPQASMTDTQYF.

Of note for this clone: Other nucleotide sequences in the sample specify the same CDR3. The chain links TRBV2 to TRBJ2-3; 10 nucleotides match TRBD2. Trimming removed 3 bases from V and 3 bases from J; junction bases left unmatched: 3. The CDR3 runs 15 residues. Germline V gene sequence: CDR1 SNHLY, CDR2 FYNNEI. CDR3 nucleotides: TGTGCCAGCAGTGAGGGGACTAGCGAGACAGATACGCAGTATTTT. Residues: CASSEGTSETDTQYF.

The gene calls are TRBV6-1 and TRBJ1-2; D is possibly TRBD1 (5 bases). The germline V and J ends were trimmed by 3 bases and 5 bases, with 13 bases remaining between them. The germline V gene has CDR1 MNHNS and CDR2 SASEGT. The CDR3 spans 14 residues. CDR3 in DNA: TGTGCCAGCAGTGATCGGGGACTCTCATATGGCTACACCTTC. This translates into CASSDRGLSYGYTF.